This TCR beta chain is from a study of shared clonotypes between healthy human individuals. Across the whole study: Every donor yielded three CD4 naive, three CD4 memory, two CD8 naive and one CD8 memory plate.

The CDR3 covers 16 residues. The V gene lost 6 bases and the J gene lost 3 bases, with 21 bases spanning the gap. The germline gives CDR1 MNHNS, CDR2 SASEGT. This clone was counted a few times. Its antigen is unknown. The table came from immunoSEQ multiplex PCR; TCRdb's copy has only in-frame clones and leaves some out. The sample consists of 660,000 or so clones, roughly 95% of them appearing once. CD45RO-negative cells were positively selected for CCR7, leaving out terminally differentiated effector memory CD45RA+ cells. Findings and caveats of the study: Specimens sampled were limited to blood, with tissue repertoires likely differing.

Source material: naive CD8+ T cells sorted from blood. The TCR sequence derives from a woman aged 30 to 39 in good health. J is TRBJ2-7 and V is TRBV6-1; either TRBD1 or TRBD2 may supply D (5 bases each). For the CDR3, the DNA is TGTGCCAGCAGAGAACACAACCGGGACGGGATCTACGAGCAGTACTTC. As protein: CASREHNRDGIYEQYF.